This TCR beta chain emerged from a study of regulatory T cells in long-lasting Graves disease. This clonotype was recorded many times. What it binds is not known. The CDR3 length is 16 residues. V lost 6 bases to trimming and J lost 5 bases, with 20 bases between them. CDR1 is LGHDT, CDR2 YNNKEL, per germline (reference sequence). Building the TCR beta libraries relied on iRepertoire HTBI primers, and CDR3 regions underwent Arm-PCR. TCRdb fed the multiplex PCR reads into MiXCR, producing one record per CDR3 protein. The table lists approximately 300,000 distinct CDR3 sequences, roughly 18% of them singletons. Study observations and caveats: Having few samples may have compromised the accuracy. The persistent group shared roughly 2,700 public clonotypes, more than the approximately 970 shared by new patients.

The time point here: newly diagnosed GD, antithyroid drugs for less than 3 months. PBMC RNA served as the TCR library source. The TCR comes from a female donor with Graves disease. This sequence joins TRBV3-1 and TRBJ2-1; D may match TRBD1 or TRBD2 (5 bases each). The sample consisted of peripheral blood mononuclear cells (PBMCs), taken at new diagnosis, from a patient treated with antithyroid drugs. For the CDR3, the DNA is TGTGCCAGCAGGCCCGAAGGCCGGGACCGACACAATGAGCAGTTCTTC. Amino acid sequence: CASRPEGRDRHNEQFF.